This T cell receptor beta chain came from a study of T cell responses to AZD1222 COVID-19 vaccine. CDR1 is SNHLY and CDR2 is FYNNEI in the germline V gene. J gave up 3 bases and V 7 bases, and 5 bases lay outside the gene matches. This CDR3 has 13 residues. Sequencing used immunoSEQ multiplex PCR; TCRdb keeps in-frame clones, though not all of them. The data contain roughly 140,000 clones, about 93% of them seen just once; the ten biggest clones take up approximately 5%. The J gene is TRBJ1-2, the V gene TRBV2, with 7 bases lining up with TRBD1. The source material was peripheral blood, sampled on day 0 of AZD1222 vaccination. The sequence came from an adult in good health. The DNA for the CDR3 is TGTGCCAGCACGGGGCAGGGGGACTATGGCTACACCTTC. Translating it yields CASTGQGDYGYTF.